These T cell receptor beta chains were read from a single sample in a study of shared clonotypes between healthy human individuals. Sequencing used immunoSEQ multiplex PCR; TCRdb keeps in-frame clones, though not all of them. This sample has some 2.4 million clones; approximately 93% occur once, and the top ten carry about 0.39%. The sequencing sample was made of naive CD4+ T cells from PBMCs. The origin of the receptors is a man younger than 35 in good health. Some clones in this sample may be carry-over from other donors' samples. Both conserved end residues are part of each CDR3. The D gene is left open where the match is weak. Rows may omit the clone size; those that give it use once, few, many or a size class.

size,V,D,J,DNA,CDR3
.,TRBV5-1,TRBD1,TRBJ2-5,TGCGCCAGCAGCATAGGGGGCGAAGAGACCCAGTACTTC,CASSIGGEETQYF
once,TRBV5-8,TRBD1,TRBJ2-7,TGTGCCAGCAGCTTGGGTGGAAGGACAGGGAGTCCCTACGAGCAGTACTTC,CASSLGGRTGSPYEQYF
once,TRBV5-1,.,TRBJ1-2,TGCGCCAGCAGCCCCCCCTCCCCGGAGTATGGCTACACCTTC,CASSPPSPEYGYTF
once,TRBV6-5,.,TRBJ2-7,TGTGCCGGCACTAAACTGAGGGACGGCTACGAGCAGTACTTC,CAGTKLRDGYEQYF
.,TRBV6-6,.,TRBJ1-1,TGTGCCAGCAGTCGACCCGATAGGGGGGGCACTGAAGCTTTCTTT,CASSRPDRGGTEAFF
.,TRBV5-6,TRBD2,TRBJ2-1,TGTGCCAGCAGCTTGGGGCTAGCGGGAAAACGGTTCTTC,CASSLGLAGKRFF
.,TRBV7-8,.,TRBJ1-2,TGTGCCAGCAGCTTGCAGGGAGCCCTGTCTAACTATGGCTACACCTTC,CASSLQGALSNYGYTF
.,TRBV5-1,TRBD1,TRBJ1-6,TGCGCCAGCAGCCTGGGCCCCCGGGACAGCAATAATTCACCCCTCCACTTT,CASSLGPRDSNNSPLHF
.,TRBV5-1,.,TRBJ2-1,TGCGCCAGCGCCCGGGATTCACCCCCCAATGAGCAGTTCTTC,CASARDSPPNEQFF
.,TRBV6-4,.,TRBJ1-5,TGTGCCAGCAGCCTAGACGGTGGGCCCCAGCATTTT,CASSLDGGPQHF
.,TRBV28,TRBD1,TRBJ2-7,TGTGCCAGCGTCGGAGTTGGACAGGGCATTGAGCAGTACTTC,CASVGVGQGIEQYF
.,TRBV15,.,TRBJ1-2,TGTGCCACCAGCAGAGATTCAAGGGAAGGCTACACCTTC,CATSRDSREGYTF
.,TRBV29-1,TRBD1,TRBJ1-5,TGCAGCGCCCGGACAGGGAGCAATCAGCCCCAGCATTTT,CSARTGSNQPQHF
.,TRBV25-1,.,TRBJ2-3,TGTGCCAGCAGTCTGTGGACCACAGATACGCAGTATTTT,CASSLWTTDTQYF
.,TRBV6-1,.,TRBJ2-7,TGTGCCAGCAGTGAAGTTGGGGACGGCCGACATGTCTACGAGCAGTACTTC,CASSEVGDGRHVYEQYF
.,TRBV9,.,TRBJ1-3,TGTGCCAGCAGCGTAGCCGGCGGACGCCGCTCTGGAAACACCATATATTTT,CASSVAGGRRSGNTIYF
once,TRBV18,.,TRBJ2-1,TGTGCCAGCTCACTAGCGCGATCCCTTTCGGATGAGCAGTTCTTC,CASSLARSLSDEQFF
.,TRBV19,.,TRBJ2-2,TGTGCCAGTAGTATGAATCTAGCCTCCGGGGAGCTGTTTTTT,CASSMNLASGELFF
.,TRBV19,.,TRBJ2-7,TGTGCCAGTAGCTCCGAGCGGTTTTCCTACGAGCAGTACTTC,CASSSERFSYEQYF
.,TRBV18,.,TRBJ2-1,TGTGCCAGCTCACCACCGATGACCGCAGAGCAGTTCTTC,CASSPPMTAEQFF
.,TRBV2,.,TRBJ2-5,TGTGCCAGCAAAACGGACCCAAGAGAGACCCAGTACTTC,CASKTDPRETQYF
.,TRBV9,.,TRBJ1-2,TGTGCCAGCAGCCCTACCGGGACACCTGGCTATGGCTACACCTTC,CASSPTGTPGYGYTF
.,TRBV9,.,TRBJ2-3,TGTGCCAGCAGCGTAACCGGGACGCGTCCCACAGATACGCAGTATTTT,CASSVTGTRPTDTQYF
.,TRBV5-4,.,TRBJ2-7,TGTGCCAGCAGCTTCACAGCCTCCTACGAGCAGTACTTC,CASSFTASYEQYF
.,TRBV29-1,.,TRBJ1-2,TGCAGCGTAGCCCTACTACACTATGGCTACACCTTC,CSVALLHYGYTF
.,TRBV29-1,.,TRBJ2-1,TGCAGCGTTGACCAAGAATACAATGAGCAGTTCTTC,CSVDQEYNEQFF
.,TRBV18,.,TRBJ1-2,TGTGCCAGCTCACCACTGGCTGGTCAGGGAGATGGCTACACCTTC,CASSPLAGQGDGYTF
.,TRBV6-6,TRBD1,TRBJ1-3,TGTGCCAGCACCCCTGGGACAGCCGGAAACACCATATATTTT,CASTPGTAGNTIYF
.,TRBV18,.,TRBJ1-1,TGTGCCAGCTCCAAACAGGGAGGGACCCTGAACACTGAAGCTTTCTTT,CASSKQGGTLNTEAFF
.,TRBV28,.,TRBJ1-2,TGTGCCAGCAGTGTTCTGTATAAGGACGCTCAGGGGAGGGCTGGCTACACCTTC,CASSVLYKDAQGRAGYTF
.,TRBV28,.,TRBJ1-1,TGTGCCAGCCTACCCCTTACAGGGTTGGGCACTGAAGCTTTCTTT,CASLPLTGLGTEAFF
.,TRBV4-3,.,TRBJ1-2,TGCGCCAGCAGCCAGCAAGGTAGCCAGATCTATGGCTACACCTTC,CASSQQGSQIYGYTF
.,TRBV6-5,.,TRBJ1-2,TGTGCCAGCAGCCCCCACACATCGGGGTATGGCTACACCTTC,CASSPHTSGYGYTF
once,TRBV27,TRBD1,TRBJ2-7,TGTGCCAGCAGTCCATGGACAGGGGCCTACGAGCAGTACTTC,CASSPWTGAYEQYF
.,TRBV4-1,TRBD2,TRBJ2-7,TGCGCCAGCAGCCACCCTTATGGCGGGAGACGACGCGAGCAGTACTTC,CASSHPYGGRRREQYF
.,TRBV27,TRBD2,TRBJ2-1,TGTGCCAGCAGTATAGGCCAGGGACTAGCGGGATTCAATGAGCAGTTCTTC,CASSIGQGLAGFNEQFF
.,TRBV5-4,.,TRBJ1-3,TGTGCCAGCAGCTCGTTCTCTGGAAACACCATATATTTT,CASSSFSGNTIYF
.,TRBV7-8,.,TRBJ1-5,TGTGCCAGCAGCCCCCGCGTAGCGGTAGGCAATCAGCCCCAGCATTTT,CASSPRVAVGNQPQHF
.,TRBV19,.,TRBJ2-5,TGTGCCAGTAGTATTGTCGGGGTGGGCGAGACCCAGTACTTC,CASSIVGVGETQYF
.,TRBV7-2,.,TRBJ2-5,TGTGCCAGCAGCCGACAGTTCTCCCAAGAGACCCAGTACTTC,CASSRQFSQETQYF
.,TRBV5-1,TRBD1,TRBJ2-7,TGCGCCAGCAGCGCGGGGACAGGGAGAACCTACGAGCAGTACTTC,CASSAGTGRTYEQYF
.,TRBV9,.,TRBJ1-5,TGTGCCAGCAGCGCTACAGGGAATCAGCCCCAGCATTTT,CASSATGNQPQHF
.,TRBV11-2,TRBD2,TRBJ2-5,TGTGCCAGCAGCCTGCCGCTAGCGGGAGAAGAGACCCAGTACTTC,CASSLPLAGEETQYF
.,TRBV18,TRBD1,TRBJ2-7,TGTGCCAGCTCGGGGACAGGCGACTACGAGCAGTACTTC,CASSGTGDYEQYF
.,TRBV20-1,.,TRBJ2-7,TGCAGCGCCGACAGCCCTTACGAGCAGTACTTC,CSADSPYEQYF
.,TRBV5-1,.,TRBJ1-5,TGCGCCAGCAGCCCCAGACCGGCCGATCAGCCCCAGCATTTT,CASSPRPADQPQHF
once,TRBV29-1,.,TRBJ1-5,TGCAGCGTTCGCGGGGGTTCCAATCAGCCCCAGCATTTT,CSVRGGSNQPQHF
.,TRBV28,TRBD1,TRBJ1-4,TGTGCCAGCCGGGACAGGGGAATCAAACATGAAAAACTGTTTTTT,CASRDRGIKHEKLFF
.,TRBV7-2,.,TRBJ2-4,TGTGCCAGCAGCCCTCTATTAGCCAAAAACATTCAGTACTTC,CASSPLLAKNIQYF
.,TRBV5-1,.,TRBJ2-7,TGCGCCAGCAGCCTAGGGACTGTGTACTACGAGCAGTACTTC,CASSLGTVYYEQYF
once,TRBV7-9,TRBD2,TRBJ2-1,TGTGCCAGCATCAATAGCGGGGGCGGCCTCTACAATGAGCAGTTCTTC,CASINSGGGLYNEQFF
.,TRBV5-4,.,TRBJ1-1,TGTGCCAGCAGCTCCCCGACAGAACTGAACACTGAAGCTTTCTTT,CASSSPTELNTEAFF
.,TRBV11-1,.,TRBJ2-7,TGTGCCAGCAGCTTATATCCGGGCGAGCAGTACTTC,CASSLYPGEQYF
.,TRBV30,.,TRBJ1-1,TGTGCCTGGACGTATCGGGAGCAGGGGTTGTGGACTGAAGCTTTCTTT,CAWTYREQGLWTEAFF
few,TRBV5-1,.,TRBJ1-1,TGCGCCAGCAGCTTGAACTTGAACACTGAAGCTTTCTTT,CASSLNLNTEAFF